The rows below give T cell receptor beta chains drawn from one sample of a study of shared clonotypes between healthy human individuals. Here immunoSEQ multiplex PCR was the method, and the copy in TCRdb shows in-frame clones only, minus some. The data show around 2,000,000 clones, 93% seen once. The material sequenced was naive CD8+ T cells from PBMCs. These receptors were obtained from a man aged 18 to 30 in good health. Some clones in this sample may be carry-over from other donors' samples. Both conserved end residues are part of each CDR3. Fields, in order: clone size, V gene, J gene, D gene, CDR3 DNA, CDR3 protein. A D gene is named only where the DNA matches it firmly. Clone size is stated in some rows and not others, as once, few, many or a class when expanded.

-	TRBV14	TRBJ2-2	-	TGTGCCAGCAGCCAAGTTCTCGCGATCACCGGGGAGCTGTTTTTT	CASSQVLAITGELFF
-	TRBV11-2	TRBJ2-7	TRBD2	TGTGCCAGCAGCTTAGTCCCGGGCGGGAGCTACGAGCAGTACTTC	CASSLVPGGSYEQYF
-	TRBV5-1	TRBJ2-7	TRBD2	TGCGCCAGCAGCTTGTCGGCGGGAGGGATCTACGAGCAGTACTTC	CASSLSAGGIYEQYF
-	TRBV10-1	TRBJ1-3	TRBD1	TGCGCCAGCAGTGAAACCAGGGGGCTTGGAAACACCATATATTTT	CASSETRGLGNTIYF
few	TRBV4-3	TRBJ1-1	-	TGCGCCAGCACCCGCCAAGTAGGGGGCACTGAAGCTTTCTTT	CASTRQVGGTEAFF
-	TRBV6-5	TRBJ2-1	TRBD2	TGTGCCAGCAGTTACGTCGCGGGAGGGCGGGGCAATGAGCAGTTCTTC	CASSYVAGGRGNEQFF
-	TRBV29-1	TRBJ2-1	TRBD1	TGCAGTGCTTCACAGGGGGACAATGAGCAGTTCTTC	CSASQGDNEQFF
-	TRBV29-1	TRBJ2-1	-	TGCAGCGTCCTGACAGTGCATGAGCAGTTCTTC	CSVLTVHEQFF
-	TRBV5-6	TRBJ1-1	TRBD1	TGTGCCAGCAGCATGACAGGGTCGGGGACTGAAGCTTTCTTT	CASSMTGSGTEAFF
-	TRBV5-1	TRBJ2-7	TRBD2	TGCGCCAGCAGCCCCGGGACTAGCGGGACCTACGAGCAGTACTTC	CASSPGTSGTYEQYF
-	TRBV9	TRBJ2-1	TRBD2	TGTGCCAGCAGCACCCGGGGGAGGGTGTTTGGGGATGAGCAGTTCTTC	CASSTRGRVFGDEQFF
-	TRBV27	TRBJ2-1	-	TGTGCCAGCAGTTTTATCGGGGTAAGCTCCTACAATGAGCAGTTCTTC	CASSFIGVSSYNEQFF
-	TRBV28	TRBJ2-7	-	TGTGCCAGCAGTTTTTGGCGTGAGCTGGACTACGAGCAGTACTTC	CASSFWRELDYEQYF
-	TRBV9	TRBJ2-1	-	TGTGCCAGCAGCGAGACCCTGGGCGGTAGCACCCCCAATGAGCAGTTCTTC	CASSETLGGSTPNEQFF
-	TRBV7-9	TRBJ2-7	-	TGTGCCAGCAGCTTAGACAGGGGTCTGACTAGCCAACTCTCCTACGAGCAGTACTTC	CASSLDRGLTSQLSYEQYF
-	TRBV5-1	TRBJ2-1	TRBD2	TGCGCCAGCAGCTTGCTAGCGGATATGGGTGAGCAGTTCTTC	CASSLLADMGEQFF
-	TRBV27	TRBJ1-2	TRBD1	TGTGCCAGCAGTAGCCGCTTGGGGGGACAGGCAGCTAACTATGGCTACACCTTC	CASSSRLGGQAANYGYTF
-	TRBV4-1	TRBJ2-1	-	TGCGCCAGCAGCCAAGATTGGGCGGGCTCCTACAATGAGCAGTTCTTC	CASSQDWAGSYNEQFF
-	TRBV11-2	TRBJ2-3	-	TGTGCCAGCAGCCCGAGCCCGAGGGGAAACTCAGATACGCAGTATTTT	CASSPSPRGNSDTQYF
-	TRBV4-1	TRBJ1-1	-	TGCGCCAGCAGCCTCCGGAGGTCGAACACTGAAGCTTTCTTT	CASSLRRSNTEAFF
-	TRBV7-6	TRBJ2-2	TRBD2	TGTGCCAGCAGCTTAATCGCGGGGGGCCGCACCGGGGAGCTGTTTTTT	CASSLIAGGRTGELFF
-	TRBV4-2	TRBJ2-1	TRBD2	TGTGCCAGCAGCCAAGATTTCAGCGGACTAGCGGGATTTGAGCAGTTCTTC	CASSQDFSGLAGFEQFF
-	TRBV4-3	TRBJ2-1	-	TGCGCCAGCAGCCTAACCTCGGATCCTAACAATGAGCAGTTCTTC	CASSLTSDPNNEQFF
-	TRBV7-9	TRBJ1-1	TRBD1	TGTGCCAGTAATACCCCGGGACAGGGTAGGGGCACTGAAGCTTTCTTT	CASNTPGQGRGTEAFF
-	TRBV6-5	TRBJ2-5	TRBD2	TGTGCCAGCAGTATACTAGCGGGGACAGAGACCCAGTACTTC	CASSILAGTETQYF
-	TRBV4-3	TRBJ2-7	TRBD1	TGCGCCAGCAGCCAGAGGGGGCCGGCAGAAAGCTCCTACGAGCAGTACTTC	CASSQRGPAESSYEQYF
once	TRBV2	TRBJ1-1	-	TGTGCCAGCAGTAGAATACCGGGAACAATTAATGAAGCTTTCTTT	CASSRIPGTINEAFF
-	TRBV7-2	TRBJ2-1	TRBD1	TGTGCCAGCAGCATCCGACAGGGGCCCAATGAGCAGTTCTTC	CASSIRQGPNEQFF
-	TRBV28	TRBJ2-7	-	TGTGCCAGCACCTCAACCCGGACAATTGAAACCTACGAGCAGTACTTC	CASTSTRTIETYEQYF
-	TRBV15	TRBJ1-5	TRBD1	TGTGCCACCAGCAGAGTTCTAGACAGGGGAAACTATAGCAATCAGCCCCAGCATTTT	CATSRVLDRGNYSNQPQHF
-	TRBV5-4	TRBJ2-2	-	TGTGCCAGCAGCTTTCACCCAGGGGACACCGGGGAGCTGTTTTTT	CASSFHPGDTGELFF